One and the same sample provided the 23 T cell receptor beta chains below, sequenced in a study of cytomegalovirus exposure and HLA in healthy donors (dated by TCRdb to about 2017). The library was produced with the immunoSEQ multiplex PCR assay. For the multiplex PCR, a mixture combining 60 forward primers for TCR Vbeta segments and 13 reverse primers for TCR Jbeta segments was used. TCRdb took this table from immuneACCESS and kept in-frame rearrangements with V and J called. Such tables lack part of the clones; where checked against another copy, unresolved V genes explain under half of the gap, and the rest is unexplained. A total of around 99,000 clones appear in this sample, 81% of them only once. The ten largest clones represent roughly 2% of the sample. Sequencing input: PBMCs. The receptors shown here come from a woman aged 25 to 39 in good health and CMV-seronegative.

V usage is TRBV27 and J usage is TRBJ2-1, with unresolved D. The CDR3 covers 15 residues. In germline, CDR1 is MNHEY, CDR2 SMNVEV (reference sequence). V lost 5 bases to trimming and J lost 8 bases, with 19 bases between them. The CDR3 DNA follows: TGTGCCAGCAGTACATTACGACTGACGGTTGATGAGCAGTTCTTC. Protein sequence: CASSTLRLTVDEQFF.

CDR3: CASSLRGHNYEQYF. The CDR3, as DNA: TGTGCCAGCAGCCTCAGAGGACACAACTACGAGCAGTACTTC. This chain connects TRBV7-9 to TRBJ2-7; tentative D call: TRBD1 (5 bases). The V end was cut by 5 bases, the J end by 3 bases, with 14 bases between. CDR1 and CDR2 from the germline V gene are SEHNR and FQNEAQ (reference sequence). CDR3 length: 14 residues.

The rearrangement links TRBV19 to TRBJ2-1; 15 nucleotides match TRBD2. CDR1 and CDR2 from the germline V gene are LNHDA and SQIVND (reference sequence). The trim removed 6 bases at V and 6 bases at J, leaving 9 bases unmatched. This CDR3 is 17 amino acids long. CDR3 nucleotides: TGTGCCAGTAGGGACCGGACTAGCGGGAGGGCCGTCAATGAGCAGTTCTTC. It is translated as CASRDRTSGRAVNEQFF.

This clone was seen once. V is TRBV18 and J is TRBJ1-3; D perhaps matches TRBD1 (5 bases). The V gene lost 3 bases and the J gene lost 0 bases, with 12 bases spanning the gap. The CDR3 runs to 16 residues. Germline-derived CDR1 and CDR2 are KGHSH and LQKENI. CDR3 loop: CASSPTRGNSGNTIYF. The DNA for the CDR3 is TGTGCCAGCTCACCTACTCGGGGGAACTCTGGAAACACCATATATTTT.

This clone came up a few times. In DNA form, the CDR3 reads TGTGCCAGCAGCCAAGGGACAGGCTCTCGGGGCTACACCTTC. Translated: CASSQGTGSRGYTF. The chain employs TRBV11-3 and TRBJ1-2, with TRBD1 matching 8 bases. Trimming removed 5 bases from V and 8 bases from J; junction bases left unmatched: 10. The CDR3 loop spans 14 amino acids. CDR1 is SGHNT, CDR2 YENEEA, per germline.

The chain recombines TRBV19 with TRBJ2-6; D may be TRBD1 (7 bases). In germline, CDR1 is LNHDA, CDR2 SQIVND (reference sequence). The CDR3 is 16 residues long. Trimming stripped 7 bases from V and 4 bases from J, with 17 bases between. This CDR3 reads CASTIHRGLGANVLTF. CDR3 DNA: TGTGCCAGTACCATTCACAGGGGACTGGGGGCCAACGTCCTGACTTTC.

The CDR3 coding sequence is TGCGCCAGCAGTCTCCCTAGCTACAATGAGCAGTTCTTC. Its protein is CASSLPSYNEQFF. V and J are TRBV23-1 and TRBJ2-1; D call uncertain. TRBV23-1 is given ORF status, its function remaining uncertain. CDR3 length: 13 amino acids. Trimming removed 4 bases from V and 3 bases from J, with 7 bases in between.

CDR3 sequence (DNA): TGTGCCAGCAGTTACTCTCGGACAGGGGGTCACACTGAAGCTTTCTTT. Translated: CASSYSRTGGHTEAFF. The V and J genes are TRBV6-5 and TRBJ1-1; 10 nucleotides align to TRBD1. Germline V gene data show CDR1 as MNHEY and CDR2 as SVGAGI. The CDR3 runs to 16 residues. The trim removed 0 bases at V and 3 bases at J, leaving 4 bases unmatched.

The DNA of the CDR3 is TGTGCCAGCAGGACTACTGGAAACACCATATATTTT. It is translated as CASRTTGNTIYF. The gene calls are TRBV6-5 and TRBJ1-3; D is undetermined. Germline assignment: CDR1 MNHEY and CDR2 SVGAGI. Trimming pared 6 bases from V and 2 bases from J, leaving 5 bases between. This CDR3 region has 12 residues.

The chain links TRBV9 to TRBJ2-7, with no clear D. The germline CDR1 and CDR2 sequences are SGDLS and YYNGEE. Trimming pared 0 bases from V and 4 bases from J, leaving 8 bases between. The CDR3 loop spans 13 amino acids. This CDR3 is CASSVGPEYEQYF. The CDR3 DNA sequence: TGTGCCAGCAGCGTAGGTCCCGAGTACGAGCAGTACTTC.

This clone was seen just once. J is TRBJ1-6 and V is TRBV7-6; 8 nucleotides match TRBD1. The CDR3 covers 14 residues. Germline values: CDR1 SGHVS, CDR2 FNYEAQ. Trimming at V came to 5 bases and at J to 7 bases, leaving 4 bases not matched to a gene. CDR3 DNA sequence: TGTGCCAGCAGCAGACAGGGGAGGAATTCACCCCTCCACTTT. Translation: CASSRQGRNSPLHF.

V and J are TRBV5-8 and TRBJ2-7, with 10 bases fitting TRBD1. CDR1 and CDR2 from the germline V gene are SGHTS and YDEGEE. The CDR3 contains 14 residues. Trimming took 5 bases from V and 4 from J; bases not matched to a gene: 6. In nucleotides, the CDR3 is TGTGCCAGCAGAATACGGGACAGGGGATACGAGCAGTACTTC. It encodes CASRIRDRGYEQYF.

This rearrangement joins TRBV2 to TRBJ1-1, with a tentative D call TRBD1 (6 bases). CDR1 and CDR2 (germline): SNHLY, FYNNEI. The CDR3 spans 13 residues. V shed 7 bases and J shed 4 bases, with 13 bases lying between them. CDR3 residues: CASTTRGGTEAFF. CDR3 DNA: TGTGCCAGCACAACCAGAGGGGGCACTGAAGCTTTCTTT.

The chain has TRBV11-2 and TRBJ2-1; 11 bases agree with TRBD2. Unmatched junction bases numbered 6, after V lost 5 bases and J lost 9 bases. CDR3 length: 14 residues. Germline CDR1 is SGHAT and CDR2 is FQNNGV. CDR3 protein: CASSPLAGAVEQFF. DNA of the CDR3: TGTGCCAGCAGCCCACTAGCGGGAGCCGTTGAGCAGTTCTTC.

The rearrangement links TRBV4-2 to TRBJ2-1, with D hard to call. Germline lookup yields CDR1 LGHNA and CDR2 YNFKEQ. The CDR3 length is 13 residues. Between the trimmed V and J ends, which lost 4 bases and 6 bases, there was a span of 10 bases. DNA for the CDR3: TGTGCCAGCAGCCTCTGGCTTGGCAATGAGCAGTTCTTC. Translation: CASSLWLGNEQFF.

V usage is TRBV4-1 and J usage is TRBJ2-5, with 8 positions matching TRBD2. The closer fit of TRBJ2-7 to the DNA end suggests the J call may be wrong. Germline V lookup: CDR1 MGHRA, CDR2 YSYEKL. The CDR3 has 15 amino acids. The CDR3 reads CASSLAGGRTYEQYF. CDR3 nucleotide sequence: TGCGCCAGCAGCCTGGCGGGGGGCAGAACCTACGAGCAGTACTTC.

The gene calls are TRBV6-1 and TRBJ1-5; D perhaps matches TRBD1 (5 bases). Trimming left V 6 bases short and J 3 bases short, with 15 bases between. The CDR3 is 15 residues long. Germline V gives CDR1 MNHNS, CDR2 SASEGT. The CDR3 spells CASRSQAGFNQPQHF. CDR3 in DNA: TGTGCCAGCAGGAGCCAAGCAGGGTTCAATCAGCCCCAGCATTTT.

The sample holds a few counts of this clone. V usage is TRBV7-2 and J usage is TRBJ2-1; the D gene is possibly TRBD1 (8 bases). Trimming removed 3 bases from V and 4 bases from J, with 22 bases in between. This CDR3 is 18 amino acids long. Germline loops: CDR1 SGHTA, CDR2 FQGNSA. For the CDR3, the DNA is TGTGCCAGCAGCTTGAGCGGACTAGGACAGGGATTATACAATGAGCAGTTCTTC. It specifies CASSLSGLGQGLYNEQFF.

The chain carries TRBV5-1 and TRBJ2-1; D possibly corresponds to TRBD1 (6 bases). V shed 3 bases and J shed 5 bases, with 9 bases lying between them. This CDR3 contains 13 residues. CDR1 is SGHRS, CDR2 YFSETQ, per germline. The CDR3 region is CASSYGQNNEQFF. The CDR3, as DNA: TGCGCCAGCAGCTACGGACAGAACAATGAGCAGTTCTTC.

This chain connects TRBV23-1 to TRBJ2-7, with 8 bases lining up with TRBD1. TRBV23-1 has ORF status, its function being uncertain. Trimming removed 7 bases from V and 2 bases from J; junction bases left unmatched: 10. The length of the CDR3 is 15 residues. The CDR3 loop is CASNSPGGYPYEQYF. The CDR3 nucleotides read TGCGCCAGCAATTCCCCAGGGGGCTACCCCTACGAGCAGTACTTC.

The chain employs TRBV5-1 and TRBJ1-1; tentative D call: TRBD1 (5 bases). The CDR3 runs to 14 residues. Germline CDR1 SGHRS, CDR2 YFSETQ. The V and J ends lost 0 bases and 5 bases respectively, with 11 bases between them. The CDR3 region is CASSLVPGVTEAFF. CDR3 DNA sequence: TGCGCCAGCAGCTTGGTGCCGGGGGTGACTGAAGCTTTCTTT. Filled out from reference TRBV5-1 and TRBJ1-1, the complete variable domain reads KAGVTQTPRYLIKTRGQQVTLSCSPISGHRSVSWYQQTPGQGLQFLFEYFSETQRNKGNFPGRFSGRQFSNSRSEMNVSTLELGDSALYLCASSLVPGVTEAFFGQGTRLTVV.

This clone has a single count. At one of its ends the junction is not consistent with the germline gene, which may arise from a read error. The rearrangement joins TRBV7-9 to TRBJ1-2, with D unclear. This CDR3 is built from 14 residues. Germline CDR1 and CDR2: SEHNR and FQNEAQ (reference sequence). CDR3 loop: CSSSSNEANYGYTF. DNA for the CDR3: TGTTCCAGCAGCTCCAACGAGGCTAACTATGGCTACACCTTC.

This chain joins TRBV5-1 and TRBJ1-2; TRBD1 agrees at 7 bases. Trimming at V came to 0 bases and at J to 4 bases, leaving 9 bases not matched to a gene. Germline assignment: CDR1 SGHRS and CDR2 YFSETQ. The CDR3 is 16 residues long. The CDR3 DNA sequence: TGCGCCAGCAGCTTGGAGTCCGCGACAGGGCCCTATGGCTACACCTTC. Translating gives CASSLESATGPYGYTF.